This T cell receptor beta chain was profiled in a study of T cell repertoires in cytomegalovirus infection. Study overall: TCR beta signatures that were public indicated CMV infection and matching HLA type. Study-wide results and caveats: Of the TCR beta families, the public ones yielded a cumulative frequency that identified carriers of CMV plus the relevant HLA. The ex vivo response showed dominance by HLA-C-restricted CMV-specific TCR beta clonotypes.

CDR1 SGHRS and CDR2 YFSETQ come from the germline V gene. This CDR3 comprises 14 residues. V lost 4 bases, J lost 9 bases, and 6 bases stayed unmatched. TCRdb ran MiXCR on the reads and lists one entry per CDR3 protein. The sample yields some 68,000 distinct CDR3 sequences, 20% to 25% seen once. Remarks on this clonotype: The target antigen is unknown.

Sequencing was performed on PBMCs, sequenced either directly or after in vitro stimulation (not recorded which). The V and J genes are TRBV5-1 and TRBJ2-1; 11 positions match TRBD2. This TCR derives from a human donor in good health (CMV status not recorded). Some clones in this sample may be carry-over from other donors' samples. Here the CDR3 reads CASSGPGTSGEQFF. The CDR3 DNA is TGCGCCAGCAGCGGCCCCGGGACTAGCGGTGAGCAGTTCTTC.